Listed below are T cell receptor beta chains from one sample, sequenced in a study of blood T cell repertoires in COVID-19. The repertoire was sequenced with immunoSEQ multiplex PCR; TCRdb's copy has only in-frame clones and lacks some. The repertoire holds 190,000 or so clones, approximately 82% seen once, with about 6.9% in the top ten. Sequencing was carried out using peripheral blood. The source is a human donor with acute or convalescent COVID-19. The donor label of this sample is uncertain. Both conserved end residues are trimmed from each CDR3. The order of the fields is V gene, clone size, CDR3 protein. Some rows have no size entry. The others give once, few or many, or a class for an expanded clone.

TRBV6-1 | . | ASSEARSPSGANVLT
TRBV5-5 | . | ASSSGQGPNEKLF
TRBV29-1 | . | SVGQGDNQPQH
TRBV7-6 | . | ASSVTSGELYEQY
TRBV19 | once | ASSIGQGWTEAF
TRBV24-1 | . | ATSDPRTGEAEQY
TRBV3-1/TRBV3-2 | once | ASSQPGQGSQETQY
TRBV27 | . | ASSYREAQPQH
TRBV5-1 | . | ASSAAGEREQF
TRBV10-3 | . | AISERQGWYGYT
TRBV3-1/TRBV3-2 | once | ASSSGTPYEQY
TRBV7-2 | . | ASGDGGDTEAF
TRBV11-2 | once | ASSTPGSETQY
TRBV5-3 | . | ARSTGTVNTGELF
TRBV7-2 | . | ASREAGFGLGTQY
TRBV9 | few | ASSAGVGYT